This entry lists 24 T cell receptor beta chains sequenced from one sample in a study of cytomegalovirus exposure and HLA in healthy donors. Here immunoSEQ multiplex PCR was the method, and the copy in TCRdb shows in-frame clones only, minus some. The data show roughly 150,000 clones, approximately 94% seen once. The sequencing input was PBMCs. The receptors derive from a man in his late teens or twenties in good health and CMV-seropositive.

The genes are TRBV30 and TRBJ1-4; D is perhaps TRBD1 (6 bases). This CDR3 is 17 amino acids long. Deletions cut 2 bases from V and 0 bases from J, with 16 bases between. Looked up from germline, CDR1 is GTSNPN and CDR2 is SVGIG (reference sequence). CDR3 residues: CAWSTDSVPATNEKLFF. Here the CDR3 DNA reads TGTGCCTGGAGTACGGACAGCGTTCCTGCAACTAATGAAAAACTGTTTTTT.

The chain links TRBV11-2 to TRBJ2-1; a weak D match, TRBD2 (5 bases). This CDR3 is 13 amino acids long. Between the trimmed V and J ends, which lost 5 bases and 3 bases, there was a span of 8 bases. The germline CDR1 and CDR2 sequences are SGHAT and FQNNGV. In nucleotides, the CDR3 is TGTGCCAGCAGCCGAGGGAACTACAATGAGCAGTTCTTC. Residues: CASSRGNYNEQFF.

The gene calls are TRBV6-5 and TRBJ1-6; perhaps TRBD1 as D (5 bases). The V end was cut by 6 bases, the J end by 9 bases, with 15 bases between. The CDR3 loop spans 14 amino acids. Looked up from germline, CDR1 is MNHEY and CDR2 is SVGAGI. CDR3 nucleotides: TGTGCCAGCAGCCGACAGCGAGAGGCTTCACCCCTCCACTTT. Translating it yields CASSRQREASPLHF.

The J gene is TRBJ2-2, the V gene TRBV11-2; possible D gene TRBD2, 5 bases. The germline V gene has CDR1 SGHAT and CDR2 FQNNGV. V was shortened by 1 base and J by 8 bases, with 11 bases between the two germline ends. The CDR3 covers 14 residues. CDR3 coding DNA: TGTGCCAGCAGCTTAGCCCTTCGGGGAGGGGAGCTGTTTTTT. Translated, it gives CASSLALRGGELFF.

This rearrangement joins TRBV2 to TRBJ2-1; 8 positions agree with TRBD2. V dropped 3 bases and J dropped 2; count of bases not matched to a gene: 3. Germline loops: CDR1 SNHLY, CDR2 FYNNEI. CDR3 length: 15 amino acids. DNA for the CDR3: TGTGCCAGCAGTGAGCGGGAGGAGACCTACAATGAGCAGTTCTTC. As protein: CASSEREETYNEQFF.

The genes are TRBV13 and TRBJ2-7; a possible D gene is TRBD1 (5 bases). This CDR3 region has 13 residues. V was cut by 6 bases and J by 2 bases, with 11 bases left in between. The germline V gene encodes CDR1 PRHDT and CDR2 FYEKMQ (reference sequence). DNA for the CDR3: TGTGCCAGCAGACGTCCAGGGACCTACGAGCAGTACTTC. Residues: CASRRPGTYEQYF.

The J gene is TRBJ2-1, the V gene TRBV19; tentatively, D is TRBD2 (6 bases). CDR3 length equals 15 residues. Germline CDR1 and CDR2: LNHDA and SQIVND (reference sequence). V lost 4 bases and J lost 0, with 10 bases in between. CDR3 sequence: CASSTSVSSYNEQFF. The CDR3 DNA reads TGTGCCAGTAGTACTAGCGTGAGCTCCTACAATGAGCAGTTCTTC. Filled out from reference TRBV19 and TRBJ2-1, the complete variable domain reads DGGITQSPKYLFRKEGQNVTLSCEQNLNHDAMYWYRQDPGQGLRLIYYSQIVNDFQKGDIAEGYSVSREKKESFPLTVTSAQKNPTAFYLCASSTSVSSYNEQFFGPGTRLTVL.

The gene calls are TRBV5-1 and TRBJ2-2; maybe TRBD1 (6 bases). V was clipped by 5 bases and J by 4 bases, with 15 bases between them. The CDR3 sequence is 15 residues long. Germline CDR1 is SGHRS and CDR2 is YFSETQ. This CDR3 reads CASRPDTGRTGELFF. CDR3 in DNA: TGCGCCAGCAGACCCGATACAGGGCGCACCGGGGAGCTGTTTTTT. Full variable domain (missing parts from reference TRBV5-1 and TRBJ2-2): KAGVTQTPRYLIKTRGQQVTLSCSPISGHRSVSWYQQTPGQGLQFLFEYFSETQRNKGNFPGRFSGRQFSNSRSEMNVSTLELGDSALYLCASRPDTGRTGELFFGEGSRLTVL.

The chain is built from TRBV27 and TRBJ1-1; the match to TRBD1 covers 7 bases. Looked up from germline, CDR1 is MNHEY and CDR2 is SMNVEV (reference sequence). V gave up 5 bases and J gave up 5 bases; unmatched junction bases: 11. The CDR3 extends over 15 amino acids. In DNA form, the CDR3 reads TGTGCCAGCAGTCCCGGGGACAGCCGAGGTACTGAAGCTTTCTTT. Translating it yields CASSPGDSRGTEAFF.

The chain links TRBV19 to TRBJ2-7; D gene ambiguous. Trimming cost V 5 bases and J 1 base, with 9 bases left between them. Germline CDR1 LNHDA, CDR2 SQIVND (reference sequence). The CDR3 sequence is 13 residues long. CDR3 bases: TGTGCCAGTAGTCCGGTTCCTTCCTACGAGCAGTACTTC. Residues: CASSPVPSYEQYF.

V and J are TRBV5-4 and TRBJ2-3; TRBD2 agrees at 8 bases. Germline V gives CDR1 SGHNT, CDR2 YYREEE (reference sequence). The CDR3 spans 16 residues. V was clipped by 2 bases and J by 2 bases; unmatched bases: 7. CDR3 DNA sequence: TGTGCCAGCAGCTTTACTAGCGGAGCATCCACAGATACGCAGTATTTT. This gives the protein CASSFTSGASTDTQYF.

This sequence joins TRBV19 and TRBJ2-1, with D unclear. The CDR3 has 13 residues. Trimming took 5 bases from V and 8 from J, leaving 13 bases between them. Germline CDR1 LNHDA, CDR2 SQIVND (reference sequence). The CDR3 protein is CASSFYTVDEQFF. The CDR3 coding sequence is TGTGCCAGTAGTTTTTACACCGTGGATGAGCAGTTCTTC.

CDR3 sequence reads: CASSLDLAVSYNEQFF. Here the CDR3 DNA reads TGTGCCAGCAGCTTGGATTTAGCTGTTTCCTACAATGAGCAGTTCTTC. The chain has TRBV5-6 and TRBJ2-1, with unresolved D. The V gene lost 0 bases and the J gene lost 1 base, with 11 bases spanning the gap. CDR1 is SGHDT and CDR2 is YYEEEE in the germline V gene. There are 16 residues in the CDR3.

The chain couples TRBV5-6 to TRBJ2-3, with TRBD2 matching 10 bases. With V trimmed by 2 bases and J by 2 bases, 8 bases remained unmatched. Looked up from germline, CDR1 is SGHDT and CDR2 is YYEEEE. The CDR3 runs 17 residues. DNA of the CDR3: TGTGCCAGCAGCTTTGTACTAGCGGGATTTGACACAGATACGCAGTATTTT. It yields the protein CASSFVLAGFDTDTQYF.

The J gene is TRBJ2-1, the V gene TRBV11-2; D perhaps matches TRBD2 (6 bases). The CDR3 runs 13 residues. V gave up 5 bases and J gave up 6 bases, with 11 bases separating them. Germline V gives CDR1 SGHAT, CDR2 FQNNGV. CDR3 DNA sequence: TGTGCCAGCAGCACAAGGGGAGGCAATGAGCAGTTCTTC. Its translation is CASSTRGGNEQFF.

CDR3 sequence reads: CASRAYRSNTEAFF. The CDR3 nucleotides are TGTGCCAGCAGGGCGTACAGGTCAAACACTGAAGCTTTCTTT. The chain couples TRBV2 to TRBJ1-1, with D perhaps TRBD1 (5 bases). Trimming left V 6 bases short and J 2 bases short, with 13 bases between. Germline lookup yields CDR1 SNHLY and CDR2 FYNNEI. The CDR3 is 14 residues long.

The chain has TRBV19 and TRBJ2-2; 13 bases match TRBD2. V lost 7 bases to trimming and J lost 9 bases; unmatched junction nucleotides: 14. Germline CDR1 and CDR2: LNHDA and SQIVND (reference sequence). The CDR3 length is 17 residues. The DNA of the CDR3 is TGTGCCAGTACCCTAACTAGCGGGAGGGCCTCTGTCAGGGAGCTGTTTTTT. As protein: CASTLTSGRASVRELFF.

As to this clone: At one of its ends the junction is not consistent with the germline gene, which may arise from a read error. V and J are TRBV5-1 and TRBJ1-2; the D gene is possibly TRBD1 (6 bases). Looked up from germline, CDR1 is SGHRS and CDR2 is YFSETQ. CDR3 length: 14 residues. The CDR3 DNA sequence: TGCGCCAGCAGCTTGGGGGAATCAGGGGCTTATGCCCTCTTC. Protein sequence: CASSLGESGAYALF.

The genes are TRBV5-5 and TRBJ2-3, with 9 bases identical to TRBD2. Germline loops: CDR1 SGHKS, CDR2 YYEKEE (reference sequence). V dropped 4 bases and J dropped 3; count of bases not matched to a gene: 9. The length of the CDR3 is 16 residues. In DNA, the CDR3 is TGTGCCAGCAGCCCCACTTCGACTAGCGGAACAGATACGCAGTATTTT. Encoded protein: CASSPTSTSGTDTQYF. Supplemented by reference TRBV5-5 and TRBJ2-3, the full variable domain reads DAGVTQSPTHLIKTRGQQVTLRCSPISGHKSVSWYQQVLGQGPQFIFQYYEKEERGRGNFPDRFSARQFPNYSSELNVNALLLGDSALYLCASSPTSTSGTDTQYFGPGTRLTVL.

The chain links TRBV7-3 to TRBJ2-1; 11 nucleotides line up with TRBD2. After removal of 5 bases from V and 7 bases from J, the junction contained 7 bases not matched to a gene. The V gene's germline CDR1 is SGHTA and CDR2 FQGTGA. The CDR3 totals 15 residues. The DNA of the CDR3 is TGTGCCAGCAGCGCTACTAGCGGGAGTACGAATGAGCAGTTCTTC. This sequence encodes CASSATSGSTNEQFF.

The gene calls are TRBV7-9 and TRBJ1-4; TRBD1 matches at 10 bases. The V segment lost 4 bases and the J segment 7 bases; nucleotides outside the gene matches: 9. The CDR3 has 16 amino acids. Germline CDR1 reads SEHNR; CDR2 reads FQNEAQ (reference sequence). The CDR3 is CASSSTRRDRGEKLFF. The CDR3 DNA reads as TGTGCCAGCAGCTCGACCCGACGGGACAGGGGTGAAAAACTGTTTTTT.

The chain joins TRBV2 to TRBJ2-5; weak D call: TRBD1 (5 bases). Per germline, CDR1 SNHLY and CDR2 FYNNEI. Between the trimmed V and J ends, which lost 7 bases and 5 bases, there was a span of 14 bases. The CDR3 runs to 13 residues. The CDR3 coding sequence is TGTGCCAGCACAAACCAGGGTATTGAGACCCAGTACTTC. Translating it yields CASTNQGIETQYF.

CDR3 residues: CASSPLRAADTDTQYF. CDR3 coding DNA: TGTGCCAGCAGCCCCCTGAGGGCAGCGGACACAGATACGCAGTATTTT. The genes are TRBV2 and TRBJ2-3; tentatively, D is TRBD2 (5 bases). This CDR3 is built from 16 residues. The V and J ends lost 6 bases and 2 bases respectively, with 18 bases between them. Germline CDR1 and CDR2: SNHLY and FYNNEI.

The chain employs TRBV19 and TRBJ1-2; 7 bases match TRBD1. The trim removed 5 bases at V and 2 bases at J, leaving 2 bases unmatched. Germline assignment: CDR1 LNHDA and CDR2 SQIVND (reference sequence). The CDR3 contains 13 residues. CDR3 region: CASSATGNYGYTF. The CDR3 DNA follows: TGTGCCAGTAGTGCGACAGGGAACTATGGCTACACCTTC. Using reference TRBV19 and TRBJ1-2 for the parts outside the CDR3, the full variable domain is DGGITQSPKYLFRKEGQNVTLSCEQNLNHDAMYWYRQDPGQGLRLIYYSQIVNDFQKGDIAEGYSVSREKKESFPLTVTSAQKNPTAFYLCASSATGNYGYTFGSGTRLTVV.